These T cell receptor beta chains were read from a single sample in a study of blood T cell repertoires in COVID-19. The method was immunoSEQ multiplex PCR; TCRdb's version includes in-frame clones alone and lacks a portion of them. The data show 99,000 or so clones, 85% to 90% seen once. Sequencing used peripheral blood. The receptor source for this set is a man aged 45-65 years with acute or convalescent COVID-19. The conserved cysteine and the conserved F or W are not part of the CDR3 here. D genes are given only for firm matches.

d_call: NA; j_call: TRBJ1-6; v_call: TRBV11-3; cdr3_aa: ASRKGRTYNSPLH
d_call: NA; j_call: TRBJ2-5; v_call: TRBV19; cdr3_aa: ASRPSDIHQETQY
d_call: NA; j_call: TRBJ1-1; v_call: TRBV18; cdr3_aa: ASSPGSDTEAF
d_call: NA; j_call: TRBJ2-7; v_call: TRBV7-2; cdr3_aa: ASSLGEGYEQY
d_call: TRBD1; j_call: TRBJ1-3; v_call: TRBV5-1; cdr3_aa: ASSPGRDREGNTIY
d_call: TRBD1; j_call: TRBJ1-3; v_call: TRBV11-2; cdr3_aa: ASSLDPAPTGTGGNTIY
d_call: NA; j_call: TRBJ1-3; v_call: TRBV2; cdr3_aa: ASSAFSGNTIY
d_call: NA; j_call: TRBJ1-3; v_call: TRBV18; cdr3_aa: ASSPSPGQRNTIY
d_call: NA; j_call: TRBJ1-5; v_call: TRBV28; cdr3_aa: ASSFFYRGSYSNQPQH
d_call: TRBD1; j_call: TRBJ1-1; v_call: TRBV12-5; cdr3_aa: ASGLTGGRNTEAF
d_call: NA; j_call: TRBJ1-3; v_call: TRBV12-3/TRBV12-4; cdr3_aa: ASSSLGRDTIY
d_call: NA; j_call: TRBJ1-2; v_call: TRBV7-8; cdr3_aa: ASSPNAYGYT
d_call: NA; j_call: TRBJ2-2; v_call: TRBV6-5; cdr3_aa: ASRLDSYTGELF
d_call: NA; j_call: TRBJ2-7; v_call: TRBV6-5; cdr3_aa: ASKGVSYEQY
d_call: NA; j_call: TRBJ1-1; v_call: TRBV5-1; cdr3_aa: ASSLAQGSGTEAF
d_call: NA; j_call: TRBJ2-7; v_call: TRBV5-5; cdr3_aa: ASSPSSGRSYEQY
d_call: TRBD2; j_call: TRBJ2-1; v_call: TRBV11-3; cdr3_aa: ASSLDPASGAYNEQF
d_call: TRBD1; j_call: TRBJ1-1; v_call: TRBV5-8; cdr3_aa: ASRGQGGWNTEAF
d_call: TRBD1; j_call: TRBJ1-5; v_call: TRBV6-5; cdr3_aa: ASSWRGPGSNQPQH
d_call: TRBD1; j_call: TRBJ1-2; v_call: TRBV3-1/TRBV3-2; cdr3_aa: ASSQGRGQERGYT
d_call: NA; j_call: TRBJ1-4; v_call: TRBV7-8; cdr3_aa: ASSQQGREEKLF
d_call: NA; j_call: TRBJ2-7; v_call: TRBV13; cdr3_aa: ASSPGHVYEQY
d_call: NA; j_call: TRBJ1-2; v_call: TRBV5-6; cdr3_aa: ASSLNRLRYGYT
d_call: TRBD1; j_call: TRBJ2-7; v_call: TRBV5-5; cdr3_aa: ASSLFQGAGEQY
d_call: NA; j_call: TRBJ2-1; v_call: TRBV12-3/TRBV12-4; cdr3_aa: ASSFSSYGEQF
d_call: NA; j_call: TRBJ1-5; v_call: TRBV27; cdr3_aa: ASSLFAGEFGQPQH
d_call: TRBD1; j_call: TRBJ2-7; v_call: TRBV7-9; cdr3_aa: ASSKGQGADYEQY
d_call: NA; j_call: TRBJ1-4; v_call: TRBV19; cdr3_aa: ASSIHSGKEKLF
d_call: TRBD1; j_call: TRBJ2-7; v_call: TRBV3-1/TRBV3-2; cdr3_aa: ASSQAGTGIHEQY
d_call: NA; j_call: TRBJ1-3; v_call: TRBV5-1; cdr3_aa: ASSLGGSGNTIY
d_call: TRBD1; j_call: TRBJ1-5; v_call: TRBV18; cdr3_aa: ASSSDRHQPQH
d_call: NA; j_call: TRBJ2-6; v_call: TRBV10-3; cdr3_aa: AISDISGASGANVLT
d_call: TRBD2; j_call: TRBJ2-1; v_call: TRBV10-2; cdr3_aa: ASSSTLLATKYNEQF
d_call: NA; j_call: TRBJ1-1; v_call: TRBV30; cdr3_aa: AWSTQGRTEAF
d_call: NA; j_call: TRBJ1-1; v_call: TRBV4-1; cdr3_aa: ASSQDLARNTEAF
d_call: NA; j_call: TRBJ1-6; v_call: TRBV27; cdr3_aa: ASSSPSYNSPLH
d_call: NA; j_call: TRBJ2-7; v_call: TRBV11-3; cdr3_aa: ASSSLYEQY
d_call: NA; j_call: TRBJ1-5; v_call: TRBV6-1; cdr3_aa: ASSEWGGGNQPQH
d_call: NA; j_call: TRBJ2-7; v_call: TRBV5-1; cdr3_aa: ASSFSSTTYEQY
d_call: NA; j_call: TRBJ2-2; v_call: TRBV15; cdr3_aa: ATSRGLGLRNTGELF
d_call: NA; j_call: TRBJ2-7; v_call: TRBV2; cdr3_aa: ASSEGALYEQY
d_call: TRBD1; j_call: TRBJ2-3; v_call: TRBV7-3; cdr3_aa: ASRPQGAGTDTQY
d_call: NA; j_call: TRBJ1-5; v_call: TRBV24-1; cdr3_aa: ATSRGARQPQH
d_call: NA; j_call: TRBJ1-4; v_call: TRBV27; cdr3_aa: ASAPSREKLF